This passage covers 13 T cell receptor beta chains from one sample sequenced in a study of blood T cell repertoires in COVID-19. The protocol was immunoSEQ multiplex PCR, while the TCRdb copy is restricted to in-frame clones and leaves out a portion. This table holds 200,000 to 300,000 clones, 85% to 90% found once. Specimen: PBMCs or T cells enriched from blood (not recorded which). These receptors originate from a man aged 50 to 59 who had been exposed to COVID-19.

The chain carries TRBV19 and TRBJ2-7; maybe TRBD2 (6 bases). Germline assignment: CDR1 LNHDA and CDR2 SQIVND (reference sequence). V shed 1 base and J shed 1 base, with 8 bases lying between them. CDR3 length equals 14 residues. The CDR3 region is CASSIAAGSYEQYV. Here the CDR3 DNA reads TGTGCCAGTAGTATAGCGGCGGGATCCTACGAGCAGTACGTC.

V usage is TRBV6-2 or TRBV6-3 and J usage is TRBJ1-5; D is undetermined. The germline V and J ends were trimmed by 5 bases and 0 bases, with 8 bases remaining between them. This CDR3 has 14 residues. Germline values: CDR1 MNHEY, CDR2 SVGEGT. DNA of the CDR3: TGTGCCAGCAGTCCCAGTAATAGCAATCAGCCCCAGCATTTT. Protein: CASSPSNSNQPQHF.

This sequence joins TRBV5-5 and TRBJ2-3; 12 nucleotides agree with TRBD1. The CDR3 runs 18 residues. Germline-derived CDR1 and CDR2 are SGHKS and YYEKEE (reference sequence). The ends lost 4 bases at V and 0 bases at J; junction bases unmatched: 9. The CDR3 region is CASSLGDRGLSSTDTQYF. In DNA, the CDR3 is TGTGCCAGCAGCCTAGGGGACAGGGGGCTTTCGAGCACAGATACGCAGTATTTT. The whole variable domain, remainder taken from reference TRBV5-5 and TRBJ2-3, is DAGVTQSPTHLIKTRGQQVTLRCSPISGHKSVSWYQQVLGQGPQFIFQYYEKEERGRGNFPDRFSARQFPNYSSELNVNALLLGDSALYLCASSLGDRGLSSTDTQYFGPGTRLTVL.

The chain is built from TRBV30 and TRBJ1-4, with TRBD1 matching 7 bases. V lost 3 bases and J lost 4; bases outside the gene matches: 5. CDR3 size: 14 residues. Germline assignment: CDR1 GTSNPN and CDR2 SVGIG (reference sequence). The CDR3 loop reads CAWRDRAFNEKLFF. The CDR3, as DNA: TGTGCCTGGAGAGACAGGGCTTTTAATGAAAAACTGTTTTTT.

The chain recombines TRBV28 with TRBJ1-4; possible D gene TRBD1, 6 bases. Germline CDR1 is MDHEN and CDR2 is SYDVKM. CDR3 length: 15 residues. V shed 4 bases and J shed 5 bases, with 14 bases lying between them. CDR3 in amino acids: CASSSLRGWNEKLFF. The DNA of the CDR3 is TGTGCCAGCAGTTCCCTCAGGGGCTGGAATGAAAAACTGTTTTTT. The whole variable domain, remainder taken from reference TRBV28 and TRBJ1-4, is DVKVTQSSRYLVKRTGEKVFLECVQDMDHENMFWYRQDPGLGLRLIYFSYDVKMKEKGDIPEGYSVSREKKERFSLILESASTNQTSMYLCASSSLRGWNEKLFFGSGTQLSVL.

CDR3 in amino acids: CASSLPGQRQGEQFF. The CDR3 DNA reads as TGTGCCAGCAGTTTACCGGGACAGAGACAAGGGGAGCAGTTCTTC. This chain connects TRBV28 to TRBJ2-1; the match to TRBD1 covers 7 bases. The germline V gene encodes CDR1 MDHEN and CDR2 SYDVKM. Trimming at V came to 2 bases and at J to 10 bases, leaving 11 bases not matched to a gene. This CDR3 has 15 residues.

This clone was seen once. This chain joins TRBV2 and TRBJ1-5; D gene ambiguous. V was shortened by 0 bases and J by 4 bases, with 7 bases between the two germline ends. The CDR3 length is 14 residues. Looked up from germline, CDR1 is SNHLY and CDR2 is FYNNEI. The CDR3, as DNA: TGTGCCAGCAGTGAAGCGAACAGAAATCAGCCCCAGCATTTT. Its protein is CASSEANRNQPQHF.

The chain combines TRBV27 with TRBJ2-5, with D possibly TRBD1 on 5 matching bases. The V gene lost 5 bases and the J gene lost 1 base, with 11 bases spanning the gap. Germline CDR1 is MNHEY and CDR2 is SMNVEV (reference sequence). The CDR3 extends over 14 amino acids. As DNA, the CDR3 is TGTGCCAGCAGTCTCAGACAGTCCCAAGAGACCCAGTACTTC. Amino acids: CASSLRQSQETQYF.

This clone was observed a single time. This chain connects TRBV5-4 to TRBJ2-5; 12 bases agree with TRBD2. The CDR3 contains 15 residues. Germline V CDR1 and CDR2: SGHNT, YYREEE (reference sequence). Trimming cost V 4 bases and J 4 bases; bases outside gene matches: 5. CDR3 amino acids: CASSPLAGGRETQYF. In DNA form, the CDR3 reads TGTGCCAGCAGCCCGCTAGCGGGAGGGAGAGAGACCCAGTACTTC.

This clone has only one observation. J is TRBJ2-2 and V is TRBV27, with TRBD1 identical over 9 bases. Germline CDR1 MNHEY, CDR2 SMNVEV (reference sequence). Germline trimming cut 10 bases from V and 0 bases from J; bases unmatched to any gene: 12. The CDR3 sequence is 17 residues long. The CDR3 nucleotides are TGTGCCACCCGTCCCGGGACAGGGTCTACGAACACCGGGGAGCTGTTTTTT. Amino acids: CATRPGTGSTNTGELFF.

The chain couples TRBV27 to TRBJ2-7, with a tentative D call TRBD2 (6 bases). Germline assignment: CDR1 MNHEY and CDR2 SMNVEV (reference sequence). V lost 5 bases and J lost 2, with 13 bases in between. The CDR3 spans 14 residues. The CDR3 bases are TGTGCCAGCAGTCTCAGGGACTGGACCTACGAGCAGTACGTC. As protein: CASSLRDWTYEQYV.

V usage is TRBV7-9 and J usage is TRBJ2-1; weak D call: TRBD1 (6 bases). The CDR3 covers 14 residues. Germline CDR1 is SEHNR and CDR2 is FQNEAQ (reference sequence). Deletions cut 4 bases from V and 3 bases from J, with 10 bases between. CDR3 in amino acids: CASSSRGNYNEQFF. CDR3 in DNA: TGTGCCAGCAGCTCTAGGGGGAACTACAATGAGCAGTTCTTC.

The CDR3: CASSDREYGEQFF. The DNA for the CDR3 is TGTGCCAGCTCGGACAGGGAGTACGGTGAGCAGTTCTTC. The chain carries TRBV19 and TRBJ2-1; 8 nucleotides line up with TRBD1. The CDR3 extends over 13 amino acids. Germline values: CDR1 LNHDA, CDR2 SQIVND (reference sequence). V gave up 9 bases and J gave up 9 bases; unmatched junction bases: 10. The variable domain in full, with the rest retrieved from reference TRBV19 and TRBJ2-1, is DGGITQSPKYLFRKEGQNVTLSCEQNLNHDAMYWYRQDPGQGLRLIYYSQIVNDFQKGDIAEGYSVSREKKESFPLTVTSAQKNPTAFYLCASSDREYGEQFFGPGTRLTVL.